This T cell receptor beta chain was identified in a study of blood T cell repertoires in COVID-19. Whole-study context: The United States, Italy and Spain were the sources of the acute and convalescent COVID-19 samples. The analysed material was cDNA or gDNA that came from T cells, B-cell-depleted T cells, or PBMCs.

CDR3 size: 17 residues. Germline CDR1 LGHDT, CDR2 YNNKEL (reference sequence). V lost 0 bases and J lost 1, with 13 bases in between. This clone was picked up one time. Per the original data handling: Scientists estimated how many nucleated cells there were by amplifying reference gene primers. TCRdb's copy holds only in-frame clones and misses some; the assay was immunoSEQ multiplex PCR. Clonal size and the V and J genes are those of that table, whereas D and trimming came from the DNA. Of 95,000 to 120,000 clones detected, roughly 85% appear once; the ten largest clones hold 2.4%. The J gene is TRBJ2-1, the V gene TRBV3-1 (or the pseudogene TRBV3-2); D unresolved. Sequenced input: peripheral blood. The clonotype comes from a human donor in a cohort sampled during active COVID-19. The CDR3 DNA follows: TGTGCCAGCAGCCAAGAACCCCGTCGCCGGTCCTACAATGAGCAGTTCTTC. Encoded protein: CASSQEPRRRSYNEQFF.